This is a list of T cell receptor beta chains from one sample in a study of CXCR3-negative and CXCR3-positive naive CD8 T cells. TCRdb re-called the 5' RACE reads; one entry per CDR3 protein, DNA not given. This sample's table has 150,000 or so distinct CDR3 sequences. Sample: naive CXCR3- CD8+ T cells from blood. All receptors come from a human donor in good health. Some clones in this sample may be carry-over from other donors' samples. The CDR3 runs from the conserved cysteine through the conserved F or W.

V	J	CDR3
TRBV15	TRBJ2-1	CATSRGLEIRNEQFF
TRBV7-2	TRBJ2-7	CASSYYSDEQYF
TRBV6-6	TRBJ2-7	CASSTLDGTGEQYF
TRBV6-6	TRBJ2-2	CASTLVAAMNTGELFF
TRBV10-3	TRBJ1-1	CAISQTLQGDAEAFF
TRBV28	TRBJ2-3	CASSLFVGGDTQYF
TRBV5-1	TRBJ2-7	CASRESSGHEQYF
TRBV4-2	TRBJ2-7	CASSQALLAGDSYEQYF
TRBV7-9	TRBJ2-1	CASSSTTEYNEQFF
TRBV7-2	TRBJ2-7	CASSYARGVHEQYF
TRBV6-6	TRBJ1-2	CASSYSGGLAGYTF
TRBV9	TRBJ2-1	CASSVGWQQRGNEQFF
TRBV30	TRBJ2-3	CAWSRTGGSTDTQYF
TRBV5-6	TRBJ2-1	CASSRNYNEQFF
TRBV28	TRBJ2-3	CASSFLAGGTDTQYF
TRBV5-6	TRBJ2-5	CASHTIQGLQETQYF
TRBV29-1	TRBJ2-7	CSVEDGRVEQYF
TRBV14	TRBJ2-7	CASSQGRDSSYEQYF
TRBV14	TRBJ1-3	CASSHPGNTIYF
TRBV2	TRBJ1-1	CASSYDPANTEDFF
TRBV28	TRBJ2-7	CASSYLAGGSYEQYF
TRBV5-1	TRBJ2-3	CASSLDPGSHTQYF
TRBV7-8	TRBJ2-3	CASSLVVLAGGTDTQYF
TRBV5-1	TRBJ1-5	CASSLNGNQPQHF
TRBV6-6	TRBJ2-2	CATTFPGELFF
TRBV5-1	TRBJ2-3	CASRWTGDKDTQYF
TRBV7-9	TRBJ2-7	CASSPLSSYEQYF
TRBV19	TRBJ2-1	CASSISGNNNEQFF
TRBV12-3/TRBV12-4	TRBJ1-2	CASSPHQGAFVHGYTF
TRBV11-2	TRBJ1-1	CASSLVGQQNTEAFF
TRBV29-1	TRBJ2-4	CSRELAKNIQYF
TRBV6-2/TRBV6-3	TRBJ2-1	CASSYSRRDYNEQFF
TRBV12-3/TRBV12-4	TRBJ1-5	CASQAGSDQPQHF
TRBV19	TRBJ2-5	CASSQRRMAETQYF
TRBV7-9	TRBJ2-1	CASSYKVGYNEQFF
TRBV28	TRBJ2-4	CASSLDGDLHIQYF
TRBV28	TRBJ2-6	CASSLGGGNSGANVLTF
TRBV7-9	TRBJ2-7	CASSGTSDGYEQYF
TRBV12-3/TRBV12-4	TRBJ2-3	CASRPVVAGGLSGTDTQYF
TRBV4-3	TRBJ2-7	CASSQDRIGTAYEQYF
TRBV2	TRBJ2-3	CASTGGASSTDTQYF
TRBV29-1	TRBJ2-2	CSSRGGGELFF
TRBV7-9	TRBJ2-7	CASSLGGTGHYEQYF
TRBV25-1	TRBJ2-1	CASSEMAGVHEQFF
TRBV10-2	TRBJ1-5	CASSDTNQPQHF
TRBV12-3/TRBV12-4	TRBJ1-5	CASSGTGGSVYGQPQHF
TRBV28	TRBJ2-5	CASSETRLAEETQYF
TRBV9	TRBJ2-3	CASSVAVGLAEATDTQYF
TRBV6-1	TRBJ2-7	CASSGEGRVSYDYEQYF
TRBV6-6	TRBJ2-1	CASSYSPGPYNEQFF
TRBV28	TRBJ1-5	CASSSPLGQQNQPQHF
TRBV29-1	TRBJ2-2	CSVVQGLTGELFF
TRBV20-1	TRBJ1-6	CSARGQELESSYNSPLHF